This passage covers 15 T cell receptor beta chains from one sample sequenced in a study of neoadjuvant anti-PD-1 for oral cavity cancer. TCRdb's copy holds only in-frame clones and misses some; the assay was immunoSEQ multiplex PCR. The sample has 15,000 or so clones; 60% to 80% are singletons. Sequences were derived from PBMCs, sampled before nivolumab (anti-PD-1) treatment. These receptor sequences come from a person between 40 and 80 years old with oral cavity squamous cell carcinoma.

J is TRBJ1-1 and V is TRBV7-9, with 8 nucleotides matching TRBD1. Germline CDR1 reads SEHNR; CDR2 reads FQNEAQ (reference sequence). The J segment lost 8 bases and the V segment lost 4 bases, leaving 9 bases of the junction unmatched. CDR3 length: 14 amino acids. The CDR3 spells CASSYYPGTGEAFF. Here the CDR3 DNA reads TGTGCCAGCAGCTATTATCCCGGGACAGGCGAAGCTTTCTTT.

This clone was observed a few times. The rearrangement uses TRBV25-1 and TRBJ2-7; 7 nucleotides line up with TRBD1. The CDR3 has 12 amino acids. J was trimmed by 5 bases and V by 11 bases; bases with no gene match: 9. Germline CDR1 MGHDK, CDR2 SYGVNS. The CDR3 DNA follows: TGTGCCGCTGGCCGGGACAGCAACGAGCAGTACTTC. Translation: CAAGRDSNEQYF.

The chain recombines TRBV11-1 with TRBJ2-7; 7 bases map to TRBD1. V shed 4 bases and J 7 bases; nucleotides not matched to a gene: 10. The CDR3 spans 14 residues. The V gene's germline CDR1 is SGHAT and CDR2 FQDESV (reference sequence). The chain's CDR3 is CASSYRQGTTEQYF. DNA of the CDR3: TGTGCCAGCAGCTACCGACAGGGTACGACGGAGCAGTACTTC.

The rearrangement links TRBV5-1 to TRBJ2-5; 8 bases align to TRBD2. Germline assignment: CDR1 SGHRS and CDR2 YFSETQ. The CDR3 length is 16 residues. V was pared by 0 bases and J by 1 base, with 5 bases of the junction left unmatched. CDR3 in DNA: TGCGCCAGCAGCTTGGGGGGACTAGGTGGCCAAGAGACCCAGTACTTC. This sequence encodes CASSLGGLGGQETQYF.

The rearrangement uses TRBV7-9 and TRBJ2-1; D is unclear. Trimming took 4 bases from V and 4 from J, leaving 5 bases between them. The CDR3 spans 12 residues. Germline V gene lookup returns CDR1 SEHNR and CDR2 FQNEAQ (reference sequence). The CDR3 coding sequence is TGTGCCAGCAGCTCAGGTTACAATGAGCAGTTCTTC. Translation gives CASSSGYNEQFF.

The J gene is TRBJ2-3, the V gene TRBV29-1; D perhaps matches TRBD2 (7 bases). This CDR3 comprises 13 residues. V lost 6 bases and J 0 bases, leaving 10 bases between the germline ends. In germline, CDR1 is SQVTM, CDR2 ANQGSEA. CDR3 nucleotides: TGCAGCGTGGGAGGGGGTAGCACAGATACGCAGTATTTT. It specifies CSVGGGSTDTQYF.

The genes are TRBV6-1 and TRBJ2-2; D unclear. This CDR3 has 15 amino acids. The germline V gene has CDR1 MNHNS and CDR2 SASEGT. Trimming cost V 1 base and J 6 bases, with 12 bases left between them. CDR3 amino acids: CASSEGLGVPGELFF. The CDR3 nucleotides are TGTGCCAGCAGTGAAGGTCTAGGAGTCCCCGGGGAGCTGTTTTTT.

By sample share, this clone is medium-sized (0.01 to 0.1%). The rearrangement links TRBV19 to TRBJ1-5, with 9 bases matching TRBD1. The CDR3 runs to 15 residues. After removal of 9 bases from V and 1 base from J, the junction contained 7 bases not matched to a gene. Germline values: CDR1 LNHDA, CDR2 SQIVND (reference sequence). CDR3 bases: TGTGCCAGCCAATCCGGGACAGGGAGCAATCAGCCCCAGCATTTT. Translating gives CASQSGTGSNQPQHF.

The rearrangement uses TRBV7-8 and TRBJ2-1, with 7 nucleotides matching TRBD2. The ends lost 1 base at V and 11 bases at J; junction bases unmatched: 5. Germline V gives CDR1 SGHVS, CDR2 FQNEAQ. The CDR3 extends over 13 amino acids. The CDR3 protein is CASSLGPGGKQFF. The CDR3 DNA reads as TGTGCCAGCAGCTTAGGTCCGGGGGGTAAGCAGTTCTTC.

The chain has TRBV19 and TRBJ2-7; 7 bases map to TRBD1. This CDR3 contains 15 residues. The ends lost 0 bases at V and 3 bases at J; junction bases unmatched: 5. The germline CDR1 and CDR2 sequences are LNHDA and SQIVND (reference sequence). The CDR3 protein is CASSIDMGTVYEQYF. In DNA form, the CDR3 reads TGTGCCAGTAGTATAGATATGGGGACAGTCTACGAGCAGTACTTC.

This CDR3 reads CASSEEGGSDSLPQHF. The CDR3, as DNA: TGTGCCAGCAGTGAGGAAGGGGGGTCCGACAGTCTGCCCCAGCATTTT. The chain links TRBV6-1 to TRBJ1-5; D is perhaps TRBD1 (6 bases). Germline V gene data show CDR1 as MNHNS and CDR2 as SASEGT. Trimming took off 3 bases at V and 9 bases at J, with 21 bases between the two ends. The CDR3 runs to 16 residues.

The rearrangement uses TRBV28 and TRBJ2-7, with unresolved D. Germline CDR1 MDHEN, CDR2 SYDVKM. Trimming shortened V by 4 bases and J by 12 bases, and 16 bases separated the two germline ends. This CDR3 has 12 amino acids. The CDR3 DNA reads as TGTGCCAGCAGTTCCTTTGGGGTGGTATGGTACTTC. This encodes CASSSFGVVWYF.

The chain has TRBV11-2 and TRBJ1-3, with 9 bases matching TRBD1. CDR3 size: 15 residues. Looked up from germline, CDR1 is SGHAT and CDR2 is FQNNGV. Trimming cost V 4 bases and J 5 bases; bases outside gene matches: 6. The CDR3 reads CASSSQGQGRNTIYF. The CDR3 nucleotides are TGTGCCAGCAGCTCCCAGGGACAGGGTCGAAACACCATATATTTT.

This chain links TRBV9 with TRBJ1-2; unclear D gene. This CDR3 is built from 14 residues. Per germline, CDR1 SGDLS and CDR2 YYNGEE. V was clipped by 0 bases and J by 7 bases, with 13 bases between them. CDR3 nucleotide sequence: TGTGCCAGCAGCGTAGGATCGGGTAAAGCTGGCTACACCTTC. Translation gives CASSVGSGKAGYTF.

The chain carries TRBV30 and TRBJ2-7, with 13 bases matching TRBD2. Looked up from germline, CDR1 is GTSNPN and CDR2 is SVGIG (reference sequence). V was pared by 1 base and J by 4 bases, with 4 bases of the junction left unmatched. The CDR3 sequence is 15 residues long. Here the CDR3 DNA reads TGTGCCTGGAGTGGGACTAGCGGGAGCCCTTACGAGCAGTACTTC. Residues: CAWSGTSGSPYEQYF.